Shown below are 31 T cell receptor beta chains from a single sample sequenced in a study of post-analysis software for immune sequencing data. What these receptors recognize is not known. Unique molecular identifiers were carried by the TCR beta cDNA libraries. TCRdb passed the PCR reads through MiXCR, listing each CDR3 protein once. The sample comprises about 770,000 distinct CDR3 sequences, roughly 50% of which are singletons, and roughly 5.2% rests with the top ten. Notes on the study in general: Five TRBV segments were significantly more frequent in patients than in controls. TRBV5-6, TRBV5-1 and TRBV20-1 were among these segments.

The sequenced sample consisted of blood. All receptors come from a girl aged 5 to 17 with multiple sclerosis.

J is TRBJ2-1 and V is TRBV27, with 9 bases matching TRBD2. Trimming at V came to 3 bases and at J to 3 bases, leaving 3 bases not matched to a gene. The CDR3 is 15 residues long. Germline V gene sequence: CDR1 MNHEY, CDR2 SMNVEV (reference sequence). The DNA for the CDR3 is TGTGCCAGCAGTTTCGTAGCGGGAGTCTACAATGAGCAGTTCTTC. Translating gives CASSFVAGVYNEQFF.

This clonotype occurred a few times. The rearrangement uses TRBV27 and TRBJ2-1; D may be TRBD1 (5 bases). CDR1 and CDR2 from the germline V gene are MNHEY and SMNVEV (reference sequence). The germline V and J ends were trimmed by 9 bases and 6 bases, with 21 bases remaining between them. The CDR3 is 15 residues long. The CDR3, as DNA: TGTGCCAGTTGCCTTACGGCAGGGCCCGGCAATGAGCAGTTCTTC. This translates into CASCLTAGPGNEQFF.

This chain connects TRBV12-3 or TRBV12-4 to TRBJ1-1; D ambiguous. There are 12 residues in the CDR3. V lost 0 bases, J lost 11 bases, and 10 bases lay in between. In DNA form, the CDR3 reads TGTGCCAGCAGTTTAGCATCCGCGAAGGCTTTCTTT. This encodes CASSLASAKAFF.

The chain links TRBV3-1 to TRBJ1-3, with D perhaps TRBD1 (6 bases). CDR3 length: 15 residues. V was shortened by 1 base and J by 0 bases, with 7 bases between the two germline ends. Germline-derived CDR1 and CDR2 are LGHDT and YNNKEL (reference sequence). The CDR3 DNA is TGTGCCAGCAGCCAAGGGACAGTCTCTGGAAACACCATATATTTT. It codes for CASSQGTVSGNTIYF.

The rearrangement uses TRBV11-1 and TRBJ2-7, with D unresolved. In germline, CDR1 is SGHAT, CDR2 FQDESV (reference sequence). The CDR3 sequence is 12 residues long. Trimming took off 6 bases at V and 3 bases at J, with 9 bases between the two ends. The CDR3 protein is CASSSRNYEQYF. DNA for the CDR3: TGTGCCAGCAGTTCACGAAACTACGAGCAGTACTTC.

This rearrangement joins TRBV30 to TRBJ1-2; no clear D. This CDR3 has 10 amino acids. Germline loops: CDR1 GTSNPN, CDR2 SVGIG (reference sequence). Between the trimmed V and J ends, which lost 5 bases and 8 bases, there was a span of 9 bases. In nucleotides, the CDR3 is TGTGCCTGGGGGCTTGGGGGCTACACCTTC. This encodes CAWGLGGYTF.

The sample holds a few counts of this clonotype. CDR3 region: CSVYGGTSGIIEQFF. Here the CDR3 DNA reads TGCAGCGTTTATGGCGGGACTAGCGGGATAATAGAGCAGTTCTTC. The V and J genes are TRBV29-1 and TRBJ2-1; 13 bases map to TRBD2. After removal of 5 bases from V and 10 bases from J, the junction contained 11 bases not matched to a gene. Germline V lookup: CDR1 SQVTM, CDR2 ANQGSEA. The CDR3 runs 15 residues.

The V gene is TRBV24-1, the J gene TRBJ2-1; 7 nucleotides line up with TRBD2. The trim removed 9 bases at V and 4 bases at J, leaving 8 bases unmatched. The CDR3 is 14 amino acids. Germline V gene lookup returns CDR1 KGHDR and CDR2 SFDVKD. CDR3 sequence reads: CATGGRDTYNEQFF. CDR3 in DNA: TGTGCCACCGGTGGGAGGGATACGTACAATGAGCAGTTCTTC.

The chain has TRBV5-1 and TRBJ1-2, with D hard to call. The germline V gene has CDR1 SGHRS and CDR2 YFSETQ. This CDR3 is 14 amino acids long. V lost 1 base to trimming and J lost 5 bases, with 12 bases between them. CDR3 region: CASSLSEPPYGYTF. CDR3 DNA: TGCGCCAGCAGCTTGTCGGAGCCGCCTTATGGCTACACCTTC.

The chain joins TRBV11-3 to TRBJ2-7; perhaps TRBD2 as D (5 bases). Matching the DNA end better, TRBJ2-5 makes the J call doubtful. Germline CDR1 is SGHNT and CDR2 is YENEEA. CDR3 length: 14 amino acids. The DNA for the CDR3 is TGTGCCAGCTCCCCCGGAGGAGGCGGAGAGACCCAGTACTTC. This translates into CASSPGGGGETQYF.

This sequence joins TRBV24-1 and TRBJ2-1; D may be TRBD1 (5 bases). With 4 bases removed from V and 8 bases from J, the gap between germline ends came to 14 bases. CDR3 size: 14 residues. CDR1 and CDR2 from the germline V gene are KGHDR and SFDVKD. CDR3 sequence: CATSDPTVSHEQFF. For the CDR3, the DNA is TGTGCCACCAGTGACCCGACAGTAAGTCATGAGCAGTTCTTC.

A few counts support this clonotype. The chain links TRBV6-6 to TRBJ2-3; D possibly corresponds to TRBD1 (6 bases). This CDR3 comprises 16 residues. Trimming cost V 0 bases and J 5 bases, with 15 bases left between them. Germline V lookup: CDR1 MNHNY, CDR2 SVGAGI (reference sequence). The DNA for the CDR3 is TGTGCCAGCAGTTACTCGAATGGGCAGGGGAGAGATACGCAGTATTTT. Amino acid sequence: CASSYSNGQGRDTQYF.

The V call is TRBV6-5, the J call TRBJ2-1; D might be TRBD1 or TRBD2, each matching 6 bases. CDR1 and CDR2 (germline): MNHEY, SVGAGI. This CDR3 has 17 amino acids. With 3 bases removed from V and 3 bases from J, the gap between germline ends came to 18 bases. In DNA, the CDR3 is TGTGCCAGCAGTTATGGGGCAGGGGAGGAAAACTACAATGAGCAGTTCTTC. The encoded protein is CASSYGAGEENYNEQFF.

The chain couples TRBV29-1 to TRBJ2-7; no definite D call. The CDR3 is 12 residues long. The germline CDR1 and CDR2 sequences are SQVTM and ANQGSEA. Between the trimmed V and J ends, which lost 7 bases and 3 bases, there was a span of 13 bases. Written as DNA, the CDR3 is TGCAGCGCCGCGGAGACGCACTACGAGCAGTACTTC. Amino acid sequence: CSAAETHYEQYF.

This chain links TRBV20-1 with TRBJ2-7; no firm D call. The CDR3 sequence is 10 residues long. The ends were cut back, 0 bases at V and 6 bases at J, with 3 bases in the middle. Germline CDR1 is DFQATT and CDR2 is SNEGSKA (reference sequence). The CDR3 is CSARDPEQYF. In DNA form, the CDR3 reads TGCAGTGCTAGAGACCCCGAGCAGTACTTC.

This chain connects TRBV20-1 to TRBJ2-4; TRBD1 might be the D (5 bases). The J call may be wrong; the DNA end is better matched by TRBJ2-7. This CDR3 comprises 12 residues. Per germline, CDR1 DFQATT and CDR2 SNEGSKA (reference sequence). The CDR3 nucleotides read TGCAGTGCTAGGAACAGGTACTACGAGCAGTACTTC. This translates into CSARNRYYEQYF.

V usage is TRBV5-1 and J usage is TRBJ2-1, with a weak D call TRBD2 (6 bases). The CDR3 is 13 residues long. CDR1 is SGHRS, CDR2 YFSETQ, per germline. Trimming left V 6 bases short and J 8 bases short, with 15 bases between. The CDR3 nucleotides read TGCGCCAGCACTTCAAGGAGCGGGCATGAGCAGTTCTTC. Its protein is CASTSRSGHEQFF.

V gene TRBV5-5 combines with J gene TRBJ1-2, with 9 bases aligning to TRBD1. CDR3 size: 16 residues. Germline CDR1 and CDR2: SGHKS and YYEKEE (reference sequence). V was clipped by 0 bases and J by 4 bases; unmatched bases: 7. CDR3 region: CASSLAATGGIYGYTF. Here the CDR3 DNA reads TGTGCCAGCAGCTTGGCCGCGACAGGGGGAATCTATGGCTACACCTTC.

The CDR3 spells CAALGGLNTEAFF. The DNA of the CDR3 is TGTGCCGCCCTGGGGGGATTGAACACTGAAGCTTTCTTT. This sequence joins TRBV10-3 and TRBJ1-1; D may be TRBD1 (5 bases). Trimming took off 11 bases at V and 0 bases at J, with 13 bases between the two ends. The V gene's germline CDR1 is ENHRY and CDR2 SYGVKD. CDR3 length: 13 residues.

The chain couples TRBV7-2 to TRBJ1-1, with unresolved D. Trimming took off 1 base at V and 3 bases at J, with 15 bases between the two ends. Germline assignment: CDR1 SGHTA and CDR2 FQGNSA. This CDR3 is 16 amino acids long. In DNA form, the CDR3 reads TGTGCCAGCAGCTTAGGTGGCAGGTCTATGGACACTGAAGCTTTCTTT. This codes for CASSLGGRSMDTEAFF. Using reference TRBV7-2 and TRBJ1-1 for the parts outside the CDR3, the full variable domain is GAGVSQSPSNKVTEKGKDVELRCDPISGHTALYWYRQSLGQGLEFLIYFQGNSAPDKSGLPSDRFSAERTGGSVSTLTIQRTQQEDSAVYLCASSLGGRSMDTEAFFGQGTRLTVV.

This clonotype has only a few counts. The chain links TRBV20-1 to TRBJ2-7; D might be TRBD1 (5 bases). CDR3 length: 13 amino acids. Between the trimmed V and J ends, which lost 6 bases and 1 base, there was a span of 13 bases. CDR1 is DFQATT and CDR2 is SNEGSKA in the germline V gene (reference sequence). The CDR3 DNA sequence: TGCAGTGCCTCGGACAACCTATCCTACGAGCAGTACTTC. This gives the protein CSASDNLSYEQYF.

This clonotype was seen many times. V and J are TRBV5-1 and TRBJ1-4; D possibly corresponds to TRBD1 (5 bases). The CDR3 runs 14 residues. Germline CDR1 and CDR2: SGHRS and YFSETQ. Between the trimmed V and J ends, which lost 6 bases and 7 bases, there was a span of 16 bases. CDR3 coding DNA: TGCGCCAGCACTACCCGGCAGGGCGGTGAAAAACTGTTTTTT. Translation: CASTTRQGGEKLFF.

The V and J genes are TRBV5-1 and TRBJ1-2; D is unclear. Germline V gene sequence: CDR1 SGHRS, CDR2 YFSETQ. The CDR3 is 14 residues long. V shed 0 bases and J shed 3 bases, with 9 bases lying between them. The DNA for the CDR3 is TGCGCCAGCAGCTTGGCCCCGGGCCACTATGGCTACACCTTC. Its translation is CASSLAPGHYGYTF.

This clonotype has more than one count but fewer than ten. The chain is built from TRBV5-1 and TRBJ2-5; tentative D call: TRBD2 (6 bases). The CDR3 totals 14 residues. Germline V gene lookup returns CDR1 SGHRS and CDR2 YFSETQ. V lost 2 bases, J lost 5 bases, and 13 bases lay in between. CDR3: CASSFVPRGETQYF. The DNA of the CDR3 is TGCGCCAGCAGCTTTGTCCCCCGGGGGGAGACCCAGTACTTC.

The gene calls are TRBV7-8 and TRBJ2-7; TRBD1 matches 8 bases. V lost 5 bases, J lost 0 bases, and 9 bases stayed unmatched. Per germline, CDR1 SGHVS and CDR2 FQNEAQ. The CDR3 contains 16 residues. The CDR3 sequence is CASSLTSGGGSYEQYF. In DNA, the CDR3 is TGTGCCAGCAGCCTTACCTCAGGGGGCGGCTCCTACGAGCAGTACTTC.

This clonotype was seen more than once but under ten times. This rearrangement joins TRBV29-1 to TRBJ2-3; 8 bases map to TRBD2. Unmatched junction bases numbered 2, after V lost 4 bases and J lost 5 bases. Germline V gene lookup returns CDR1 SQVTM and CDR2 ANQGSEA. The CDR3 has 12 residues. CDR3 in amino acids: CSVAGGLDTQYF. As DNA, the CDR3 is TGCAGCGTTGCGGGAGGGTTAGATACGCAGTATTTT.

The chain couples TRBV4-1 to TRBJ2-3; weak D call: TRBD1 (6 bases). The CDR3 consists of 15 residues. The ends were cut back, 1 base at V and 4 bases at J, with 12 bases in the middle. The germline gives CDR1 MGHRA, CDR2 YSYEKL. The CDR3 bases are TGCGCCAGCAGCCAAGGCCACCCAGGGGCAGATACGCAGTATTTT. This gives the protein CASSQGHPGADTQYF.

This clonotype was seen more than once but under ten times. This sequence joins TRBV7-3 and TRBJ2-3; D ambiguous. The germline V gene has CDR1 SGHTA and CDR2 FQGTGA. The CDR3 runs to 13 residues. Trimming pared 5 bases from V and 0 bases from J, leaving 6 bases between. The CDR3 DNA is TGTGCCAGCAGCATGCCTAGCACAGATACGCAGTATTTT. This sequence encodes CASSMPSTDTQYF.

In DNA form, the CDR3 reads TGTGCCAGCAGATCAAGCGGGAGCTTGGATACGCAGTATTTT. Protein sequence: CASRSSGSLDTQYF. J is TRBJ2-3 and V is TRBV7-2, with 8 bases matching TRBD2. The germline V gene encodes CDR1 SGHTA and CDR2 FQGNSA. V was pared by 6 bases and J by 6 bases, with 8 bases of the junction left unmatched. The CDR3 loop spans 14 amino acids.

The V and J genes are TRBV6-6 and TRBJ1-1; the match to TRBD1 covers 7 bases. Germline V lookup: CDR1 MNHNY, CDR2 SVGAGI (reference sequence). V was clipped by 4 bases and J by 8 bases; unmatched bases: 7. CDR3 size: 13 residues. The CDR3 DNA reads TGTGCCAGCAGTTCCACCACAGGGGCGGAAGCTTTCTTT. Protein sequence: CASSSTTGAEAFF.

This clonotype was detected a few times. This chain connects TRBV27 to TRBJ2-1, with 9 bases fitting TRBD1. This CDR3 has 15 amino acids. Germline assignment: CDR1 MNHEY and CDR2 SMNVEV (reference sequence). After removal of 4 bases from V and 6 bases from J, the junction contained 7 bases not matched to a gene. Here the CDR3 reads CASSSGTGLVNEQFF. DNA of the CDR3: TGTGCCAGCAGTTCCGGGACAGGGTTAGTCAATGAGCAGTTCTTC.